This T cell receptor (beta chain) was sequenced during a study of T cell repertoires in ileal Crohn's disease. Time point given: proximal margin of the surgical specimen (macroscopically non-inflamed). The ends were cut back, 0 bases at V and 6 bases at J, with 13 bases in the middle. CDR1 is SGHRS and CDR2 is YFSETQ in the germline V gene. CDR3 size: 15 residues. Sequencing was performed with immunoSEQ multiplex PCR; in TCRdb, only in-frame clones are kept and a portion is missing. The profile shows 1,000 or so clones, roughly 84% of them singletons. The sample consisted of ileal tissue. The TCR comes from an adult with Crohn's disease. This chain links TRBV5-1 with TRBJ1-5, with D possibly matching TRBD1 (5 bases). CDR3 in amino acids: CASSLEAGRFQPQHF. The CDR3 coding sequence is TGCGCCAGCAGCTTGGAGGCAGGGCGGTTTCAGCCCCAGCATTTT.